Below are 26 T cell receptor beta chains sequenced from a single sample in a study of response to subunit inactivated influenza vaccine. TCRdb recomputed calls from the RT-PCR reads with MiXCR, one row per CDR3 protein. The data hold about 650,000 distinct CDR3 sequences, with about 14% observed a single time. Sequenced material: PBMCs from blood, taken less than 15 days before vaccination. These receptors came from a man in his forties or fifties who received an inactivated influenza vaccine.

This clonotype came up many times. The chain is built from TRBV29-1 and TRBJ2-2, with D possibly being TRBD2 (5 bases). Germline loops: CDR1 SQVTM, CDR2 ANQGSEA. The ends were cut back, 6 bases at V and 6 bases at J, with 14 bases in the middle. CDR3 size: 13 residues. CDR3 residues: CSVERGVPGELFF. The CDR3 nucleotides are TGCAGCGTGGAACGGGGAGTCCCCGGGGAGCTGTTTTTT.

This clonotype was recorded a few times. This chain joins TRBV2 and TRBJ1-3; weak D call: TRBD1 (5 bases). Germline-derived CDR1 and CDR2 are SNHLY and FYNNEI. The V end lost 8 bases, the J end lost 4 bases, and 18 bases lay between the germline ends. CDR3 length: 15 residues. This chain's CDR3 is CASVLIRVIGNTIYF. The CDR3 bases are TGTGCCAGCGTGCTAATCAGGGTCATCGGAAACACCATATATTTT.

This chain joins TRBV20-1 and TRBJ2-6; 7 nucleotides align to TRBD1. Germline CDR1 reads DFQATT; CDR2 reads SNEGSKA (reference sequence). J gave up 5 bases and V 0 bases, and 7 bases lay outside the gene matches. This CDR3 contains 16 residues. The CDR3 bases are TGCAGTGCTAGAGATTTGAAGGGGGCCCGGGCCAACGTCCTGACTTTC. Translating it yields CSARDLKGARANVLTF.

This chain links TRBV21-1 with TRBJ2-1; no DNA check was done on the table's D call, TRBD2. TRBV21-1 is given as a pseudogene. The CDR3 runs 23 residues. CDR3 in amino acids: CASSKVSATTSGRAASSYNEQFF. CDR3 DNA: TGTGCCAGCAGCAAAGTTTCCGCGACGACTAGCGGGAGGGCCGCGAGCTCCTACAATGAGCAGTTCTTC.

The V gene is TRBV7-9, the J gene TRBJ2-7, with a possible D match to TRBD2 (5 bases). Germline V gene data show CDR1 as SEHNR and CDR2 as FQNEAQ (reference sequence). V lost 1 base to trimming and J lost 2 bases, with 15 bases between them. The length of the CDR3 is 16 residues. For the CDR3, the DNA is TGTGCCAGCAGCTTAGTACCGGGAACCTATACCTACGAGCAGTACTTC. Protein product: CASSLVPGTYTYEQYF.

This clonotype occurred a few times. V and J are TRBV21-1 and TRBJ2-7; the D call in the table, TRBD1, was not verified against the DNA. TRBV21-1 has pseudogene status. This CDR3 has 14 amino acids. The DNA for the CDR3 is TGTGCCAGCAGCAAAGGGGACGGTTCCTACGAGCAGTACTTC. Translated, it gives CASSKGDGSYEQYF.

This chain connects TRBV15 to TRBJ2-5, with 7 bases aligning to TRBD1. Germline assignment: CDR1 LNHNV and CDR2 YYDKDF (reference sequence). With 4 bases clipped from V and 4 bases from J, the junction kept 9 bases outside the gene matches. This CDR3 spans 15 amino acids. In DNA, the CDR3 is TGTGCCACCAGCAAAAAGACAGGGTTTTTAGAGACCCAGTACTTC. It is translated as CATSKKTGFLETQYF.

The V and J genes are TRBV6-5 and TRBJ2-7; the match to TRBD2 covers 7 bases. The CDR3 runs 15 residues. CDR1 is MNHEY and CDR2 is SVGAGI in the germline V gene. The trim removed 2 bases at V and 1 base at J, leaving 5 bases unmatched. CDR3 sequence: CASSYIQRGSYEQYF. The CDR3 DNA follows: TGTGCCAGCAGTTACATCCAGCGGGGATCCTACGAGCAGTACTTC.

In its sample, this clonotype was seen a few times. The gene calls are TRBV10-3 and TRBJ1-2, with D uncertain. V gave up 5 bases and J gave up 7 bases, with 17 bases separating them. This CDR3 is 14 amino acids long. CDR1 is ENHRY, CDR2 SYGVKD, per germline. The chain's CDR3 is CAISSGPQSGGYTF. DNA of the CDR3: TGTGCCATCAGTTCCGGGCCCCAAAGCGGTGGCTACACCTTC.

At least ten counts were recorded for this clonotype. This chain links TRBV5-1 with TRBJ2-2; D is unresolved. From germline, CDR1 is SGHRS and CDR2 YFSETQ. The germline V and J ends were trimmed by 0 bases and 4 bases, with 13 bases remaining between them. The CDR3 contains 16 residues. The CDR3 region has the DNA TGCGCCAGCAGCTTGGTTAGCTCCGCGGTCACCGGGGAGCTGTTTTTT. It encodes CASSLVSSAVTGELFF.

This clonotype was picked up a small number of times. The chain uses TRBV29-1 and TRBJ2-3; D gene unclear. Looked up from germline, CDR1 is SQVTM and CDR2 is ANQGSEA. The CDR3 consists of 11 residues. V was clipped by 4 bases and J by 9 bases, with 11 bases between them. The DNA for the CDR3 is TGCAGCGTTGCGGTGGGCCTCACGCAGTATTTT. Encoded protein: CSVAVGLTQYF.

The chain recombines TRBV12-3 or TRBV12-4 with TRBJ2-4; D gene uncertain. The CDR3 runs 16 residues. Trimming took off 6 bases at V and 1 base at J, with 16 bases between the two ends. This chain's CDR3 is CASRPAMLVAKNIQYF. Here the CDR3 DNA reads TGTGCCAGCAGGCCGGCCATGCTGGTTGCCAAAAACATTCAGTACTTC.

J is TRBJ2-1 and V is TRBV7-9; 8 bases are a match to TRBD2. The CDR3 totals 16 residues. J lost 4 bases, V lost 5 bases, and 10 bases had no gene match. The germline V gene encodes CDR1 SEHNR and CDR2 FQNEAQ (reference sequence). This CDR3 is CASSHARGGRYNEQFF. In nucleotides, the CDR3 is TGTGCCAGCAGCCATGCCCGGGGGGGCCGTTACAATGAGCAGTTCTTC.

This clonotype was seen more than once but under ten times. The CDR3 spells CSARRASGSGYEQYF. CDR3 DNA: TGCAGTGCTAGAAGGGCTAGCGGGAGTGGCTACGAGCAGTACTTC. The chain links TRBV20-1 to TRBJ2-7; 10 bases agree with TRBD2. This CDR3 contains 15 residues. V was clipped by 2 bases and J by 3 bases; unmatched bases: 7. Germline lookup yields CDR1 DFQATT and CDR2 SNEGSKA (reference sequence).

This clonotype was detected many times. As DNA, the CDR3 is TGTGCCAGCAGTTTAGGCGCTTACAATCAGCCCCAGCATTTT. Protein: CASSLGAYNQPQHF. The rearrangement uses TRBV28 and TRBJ1-5; D gene unclear. V gave up 2 bases and J gave up 3 bases, with 8 bases separating them. The CDR3 has 14 residues. Germline values: CDR1 MDHEN, CDR2 SYDVKM.

Details on this clonotype: A much larger clone lies a single base off, so this may be a read error. This chain connects TRBV25-1 to TRBJ2-1; maybe TRBD1 (7 bases). The length of the CDR3 is 13 residues. Germline V gives CDR1 MGHDK, CDR2 SYGVNS. Trimming took 4 bases from V and 9 from J, leaving 13 bases between them. The CDR3 region has the DNA TGTGCCAGCAGTGCTCAGGGGGGCAGTGAGCAGTTCTTC. It translates to CASSAQGGSEQFF.

The V and J genes are TRBV3-1 and TRBJ1-6; the match to TRBD1 covers 7 bases. CDR3 length: 16 amino acids. Germline CDR1 LGHDT, CDR2 YNNKEL (reference sequence). V lost 1 base and J lost 4; bases outside the gene matches: 4. This CDR3 reads CASSQGPGQYNSPLHF. The CDR3 DNA reads TGTGCCAGCAGCCAAGGACCGGGACAGTATAATTCACCCCTCCACTTT. The full variable domain, rest sourced from reference TRBV3-1 and TRBJ1-6, is DTAVSQTPKYLVTQMGNDKSIKCEQNLGHDTMYWYKQDSKKFLKIMFSYNNKELIINETVPNRFSPKSPDKAHLNLHINSLELGDSAVYFCASSQGPGQYNSPLHFGNGTRLTVT.

This clonotype was observed a handful of times. The chain joins TRBV11-2 to TRBJ2-2, with 8 bases matching TRBD2. CDR3 size: 15 residues. Trimming took 8 bases from V and 4 from J; bases not matched to a gene: 9. Germline V gene data show CDR1 as SGHAT and CDR2 as FQNNGV. The DNA for the CDR3 is TGTGCCAGCGGGGTGGTAGCGGGGTTCACCGGGGAGCTGTTTTTT. Its protein is CASGVVAGFTGELFF.

The V call is TRBV24-1, the J call TRBJ2-1; 10 positions agree with TRBD1. The CDR3 totals 15 residues. The germline V gene has CDR1 KGHDR and CDR2 SFDVKD. Trimming cost V 5 bases and J 4 bases; bases outside gene matches: 4. The CDR3 bases are TGTGCCACCAGTGTAGGACAGGGGGAATACAATGAGCAGTTCTTC. Protein: CATSVGQGEYNEQFF.

This clonotype showed up just a few times. The chain employs TRBV6-2 or TRBV6-3 and TRBJ1-5, with unresolved D. The V gene lost 8 bases and the J gene lost 0 bases, with 17 bases spanning the gap. CDR1 and CDR2 from the germline V gene are MNHEY and SVGEGT. This CDR3 has 16 amino acids. CDR3 loop: CASWSGQIYSNQPQHF. The CDR3 DNA sequence: TGTGCCAGCTGGTCCGGCCAAATTTATAGCAATCAGCCCCAGCATTTT.

This clonotype has only a few counts. The genes are TRBV20-1 and TRBJ1-4, with D perhaps TRBD1 (5 bases). The ends were cut back, 0 bases at V and 4 bases at J, with 9 bases in the middle. Per the germline V gene, CDR1 is DFQATT and CDR2 is SNEGSKA (reference sequence). The CDR3 consists of 14 residues. CDR3: CSARDGGINEKLFF. The CDR3 bases are TGCAGTGCTAGAGACGGGGGGATTAATGAAAAACTGTTTTTT.

The V gene is TRBV7-2, the J gene TRBJ2-4; D gene unclear. CDR1 is SGHTA, CDR2 FQGNSA, per germline. V lost 1 base, J lost 0 bases, and 7 bases lay in between. The CDR3 loop spans 15 amino acids. CDR3 in DNA: TGTGCCAGCAGCTTAGGTCCCGTAGCCAAAAACATTCAGTACTTC. The encoded protein is CASSLGPVAKNIQYF.

The chain is built from TRBV4-3 and TRBJ2-1; TRBD2 matches 10 bases. J lost 7 bases, V lost 0 bases, and 3 bases had no gene match. Germline CDR1 LGHNA, CDR2 YSLEER. CDR3 length: 15 amino acids. CDR3 in DNA: TGCGCCAGCAGCCAAGATTCAGCGGGGGGGAATGAGCAGTTCTTC. Residues: CASSQDSAGGNEQFF.

This clonotype was seen many times. The V call is TRBV11-2, the J call TRBJ2-2, with TRBD2 identical over 14 bases. CDR1 is SGHAT, CDR2 FQNNGV, per germline. V shed 6 bases and J 5 bases; nucleotides not matched to a gene: 2. The CDR3 totals 15 residues. This CDR3 is CASRGLAGDTGELFF. The CDR3 nucleotides read TGTGCCAGCAGGGGACTAGCGGGGGATACCGGGGAGCTGTTTTTT.

The chain uses TRBV12-3 or TRBV12-4 and TRBJ1-2; TRBD1 aligns across 7 bases. V trimming: 6 bases; J trimming: 4 bases; junction bases outside the gene matches: 8. The CDR3 contains 14 residues. CDR3 sequence reads: CASSDQGGVYGYTF. The DNA of the CDR3 is TGTGCCAGCAGCGACCAGGGGGGAGTCTATGGCTACACCTTC.

J is TRBJ1-1 and V is TRBV2; D not certain. Trimming cost V 2 bases and J 3 bases, with 7 bases left between them. The CDR3 has 13 amino acids. Germline V CDR1 and CDR2: SNHLY, FYNNEI. The CDR3 DNA reads as TGTGCCAGCAGTGAAAGAACCTACACTGAAGCTTTCTTT. This gives the protein CASSERTYTEAFF.